The present T cell receptor (beta chain) was sequenced within a study of B cell selection in AIRE deficiency. Study observations and caveats: CDR3s were shorter in shared Treg sequences, reflecting few non-templated nucleotide insertions. AIRE-deficient Tconv and Treg repertoires matched healthy donors in TCRBV, CDR3 length, diversity.

Germline V gives CDR1 SGHRS, CDR2 YFSETQ. The V end was cut by 0 bases, the J end by 3 bases, with 12 bases between. The CDR3 runs 15 residues. The regulatory T cell sort gate was CD4+CD25hiCD127low/negative. On this clone itself: Antigen specificity is unknown.

The method was immunoSEQ multiplex PCR; TCRdb's version includes in-frame clones alone and lacks a portion of them. The sample yields about 26,000 clones, 92% seen once. The receptor's source is a human donor in good health. V is TRBV5-1 and J is TRBJ1-2; perhaps TRBD1 as D (6 bases). Sequenced: CD4+CD25+ Tregs sorted from PBMCs. CDR3 DNA: TGCGCCAGCAGCTTGGCTACAGGGCTTCACTATGGCTACACCTTC. It translates to CASSLATGLHYGYTF.